This T cell receptor (beta chain) was recorded in a study of blood T cell repertoires in COVID-19. Method: immunoSEQ multiplex PCR; TCRdb's copy keeps in-frame clones and lacks some. Of about 210,000 clones in the sample, roughly 75% were seen once. Germline V gene data show CDR1 as SGHRS and CDR2 as YFSETQ. The CDR3 loop spans 15 amino acids. The ends lost 6 bases at V and 2 bases at J; junction bases unmatched: 6. This receptor was taken from a woman in her 70s with acute or convalescent COVID-19. Sequenced: peripheral blood. The J gene is TRBJ2-3, the V gene TRBV5-1; 10 nucleotides line up with TRBD1. The DNA for the CDR3 is TGCGCCAGCAACGACAGGGGGCTTTTCACAGATACGCAGTATTTT. Translated, it gives CASNDRGLFTDTQYF.